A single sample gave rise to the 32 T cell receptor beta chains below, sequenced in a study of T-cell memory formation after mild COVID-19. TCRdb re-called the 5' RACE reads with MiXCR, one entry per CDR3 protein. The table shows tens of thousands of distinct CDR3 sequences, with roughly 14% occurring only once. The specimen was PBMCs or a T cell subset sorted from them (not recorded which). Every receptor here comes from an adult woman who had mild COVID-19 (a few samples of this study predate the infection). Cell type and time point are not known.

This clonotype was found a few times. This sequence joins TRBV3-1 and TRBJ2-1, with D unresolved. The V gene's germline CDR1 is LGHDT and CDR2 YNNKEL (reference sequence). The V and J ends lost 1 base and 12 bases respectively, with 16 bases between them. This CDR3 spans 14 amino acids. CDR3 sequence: CASSQVGRPPGQFF. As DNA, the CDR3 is TGTGCCAGCAGCCAAGTAGGCAGGCCCCCGGGGCAGTTCTTC.

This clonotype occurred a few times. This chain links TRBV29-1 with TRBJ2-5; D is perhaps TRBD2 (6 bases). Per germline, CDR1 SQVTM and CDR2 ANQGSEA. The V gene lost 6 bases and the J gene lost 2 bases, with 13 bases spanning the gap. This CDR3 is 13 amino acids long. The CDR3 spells CSVSGGNQETQYF. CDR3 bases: TGCAGCGTGTCCGGGGGAAATCAAGAGACCCAGTACTTC.

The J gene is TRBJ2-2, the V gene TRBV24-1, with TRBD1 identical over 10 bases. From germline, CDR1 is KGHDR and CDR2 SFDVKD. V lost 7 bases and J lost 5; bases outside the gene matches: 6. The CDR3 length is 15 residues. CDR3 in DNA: TGTGCCACCAGAACCGGGACAGGGGAAACCGGGGAGCTGTTTTTT. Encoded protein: CATRTGTGETGELFF.

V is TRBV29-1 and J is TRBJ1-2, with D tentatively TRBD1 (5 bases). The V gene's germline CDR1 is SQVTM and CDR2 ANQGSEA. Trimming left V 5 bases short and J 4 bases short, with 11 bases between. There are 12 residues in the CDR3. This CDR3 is CSVTGRFYGYTF. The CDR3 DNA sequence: TGCAGCGTTACGGGACGGTTCTATGGCTACACCTTC.

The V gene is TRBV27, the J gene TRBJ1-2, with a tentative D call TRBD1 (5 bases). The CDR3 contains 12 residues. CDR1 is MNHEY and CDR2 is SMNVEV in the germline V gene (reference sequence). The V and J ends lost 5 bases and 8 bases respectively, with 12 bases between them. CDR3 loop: CASSAPGGGYTF. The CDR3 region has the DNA TGTGCCAGCAGTGCCCCCGGGGGGGGCTACACCTTC.

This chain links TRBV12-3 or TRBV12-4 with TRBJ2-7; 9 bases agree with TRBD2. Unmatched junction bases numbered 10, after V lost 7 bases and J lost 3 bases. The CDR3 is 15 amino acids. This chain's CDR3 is CASTREGGRGYEQYF. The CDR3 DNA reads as TGTGCCAGCACCCGTGAGGGCGGGAGGGGCTACGAGCAGTACTTC.

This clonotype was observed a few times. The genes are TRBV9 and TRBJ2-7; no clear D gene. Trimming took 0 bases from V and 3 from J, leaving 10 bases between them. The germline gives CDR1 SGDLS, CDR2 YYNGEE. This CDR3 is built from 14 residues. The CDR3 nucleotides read TGTGCCAGCAGCGTAGCCACGACGGGCTACGAGCAGTACTTC. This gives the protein CASSVATTGYEQYF.

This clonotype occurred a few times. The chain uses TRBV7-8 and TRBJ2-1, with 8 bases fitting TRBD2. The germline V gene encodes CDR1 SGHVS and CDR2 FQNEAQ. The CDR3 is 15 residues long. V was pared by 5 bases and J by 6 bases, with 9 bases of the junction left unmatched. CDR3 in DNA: TGTGCCAGCAGCCCCAAGTCGGGGGGGGTCAATGAGCAGTTCTTC. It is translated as CASSPKSGGVNEQFF.

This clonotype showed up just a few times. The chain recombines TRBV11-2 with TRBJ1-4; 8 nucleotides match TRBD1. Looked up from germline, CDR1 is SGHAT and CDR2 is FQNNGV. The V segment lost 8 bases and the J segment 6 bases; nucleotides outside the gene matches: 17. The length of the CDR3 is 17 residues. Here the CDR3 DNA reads TGTGCCAGCGCCCGGGACAGGTGGAACCCGGGGGATGAAAAACTGTTTTTT. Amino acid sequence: CASARDRWNPGDEKLFF.

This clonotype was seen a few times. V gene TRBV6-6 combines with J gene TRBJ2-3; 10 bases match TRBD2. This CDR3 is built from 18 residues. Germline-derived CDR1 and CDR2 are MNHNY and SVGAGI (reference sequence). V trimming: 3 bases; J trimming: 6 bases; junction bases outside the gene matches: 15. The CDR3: CASSYKSGRASGSDTQYF. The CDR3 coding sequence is TGTGCCAGCAGTTATAAGTCCGGGAGGGCTAGCGGGAGTGATACGCAGTATTTT.

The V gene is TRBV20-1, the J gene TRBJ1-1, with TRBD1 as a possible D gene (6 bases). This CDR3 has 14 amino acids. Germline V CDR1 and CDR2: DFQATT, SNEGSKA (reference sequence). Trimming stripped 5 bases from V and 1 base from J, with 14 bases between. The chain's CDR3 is CSAQRGQQNTEAFF. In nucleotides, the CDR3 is TGCAGTGCTCAAAGAGGACAGCAGAACACTGAAGCTTTCTTT.

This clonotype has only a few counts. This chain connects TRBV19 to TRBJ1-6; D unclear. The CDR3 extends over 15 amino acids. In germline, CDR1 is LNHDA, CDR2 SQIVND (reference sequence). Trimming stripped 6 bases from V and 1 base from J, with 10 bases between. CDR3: CASRRAASYNSPLHF. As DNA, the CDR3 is TGTGCCAGTAGGAGGGCGGCTTCCTATAATTCACCCCTCCACTTT.

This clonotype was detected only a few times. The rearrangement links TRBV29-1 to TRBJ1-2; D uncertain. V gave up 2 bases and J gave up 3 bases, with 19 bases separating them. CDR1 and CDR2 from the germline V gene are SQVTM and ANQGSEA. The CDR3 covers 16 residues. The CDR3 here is CSVEIVEDDGYYGYTF. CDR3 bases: TGCAGCGTTGAAATAGTAGAGGACGATGGATACTATGGCTACACCTTC. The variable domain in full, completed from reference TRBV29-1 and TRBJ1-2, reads SAVISQKPSRDICQRGTSLTIQCQVDSQVTMMFWYRQQPGQSLTLIATANQGSEATYESGFVIDKFPISRPNLTFSTLTVSNMSPEDSSIYLCSVEIVEDDGYYGYTFGSGTRLTVV.

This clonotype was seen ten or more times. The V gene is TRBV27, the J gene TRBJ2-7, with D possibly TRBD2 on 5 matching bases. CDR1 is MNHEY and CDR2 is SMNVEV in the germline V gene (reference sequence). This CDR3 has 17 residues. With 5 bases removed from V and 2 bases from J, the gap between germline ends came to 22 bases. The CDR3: CASSTHPGVFGTYEQYF. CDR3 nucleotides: TGTGCCAGCAGTACCCACCCGGGTGTGTTCGGGACCTACGAGCAGTACTTC.

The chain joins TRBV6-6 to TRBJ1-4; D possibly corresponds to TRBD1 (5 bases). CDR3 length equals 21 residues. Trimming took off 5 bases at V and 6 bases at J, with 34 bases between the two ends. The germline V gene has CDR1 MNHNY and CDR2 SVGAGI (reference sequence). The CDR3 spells CASSIFDRPKPPASGYEKLFF. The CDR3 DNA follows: TGTGCCAGCAGTATATTTGACAGACCTAAACCCCCCGCCAGTGGGTATGAAAAACTGTTTTTT.

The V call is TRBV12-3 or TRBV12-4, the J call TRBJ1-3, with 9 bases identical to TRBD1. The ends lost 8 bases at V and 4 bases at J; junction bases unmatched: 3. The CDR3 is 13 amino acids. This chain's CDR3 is CASGTGNGNTIYF. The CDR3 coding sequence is TGTGCCAGCGGGACAGGGAACGGAAACACCATATATTTT.

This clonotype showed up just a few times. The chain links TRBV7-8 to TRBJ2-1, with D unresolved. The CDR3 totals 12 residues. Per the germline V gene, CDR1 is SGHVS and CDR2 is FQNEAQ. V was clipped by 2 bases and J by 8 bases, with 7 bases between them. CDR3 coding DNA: TGTGCCAGCAGCTTATCCCTCCATGAGCAGTTCTTC. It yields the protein CASSLSLHEQFF.

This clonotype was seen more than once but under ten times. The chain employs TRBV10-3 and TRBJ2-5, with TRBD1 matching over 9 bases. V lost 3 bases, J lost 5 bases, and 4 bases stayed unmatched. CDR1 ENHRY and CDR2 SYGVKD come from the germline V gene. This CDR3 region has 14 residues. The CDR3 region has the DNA TGTGCCATCAGTGAAAGGGACAGGGAGGAGACCCAGTACTTC. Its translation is CAISERDREETQYF.

The CDR3: CASSQDMRELAFPYNEQFF. In DNA form, the CDR3 reads TGTGCCAGCAGCCAAGATATGAGGGAACTAGCGTTCCCATACAATGAGCAGTTCTTC. The chain joins TRBV3-1 to TRBJ2-1; 7 positions match TRBD2. V lost 0 bases to trimming and J lost 4 bases; unmatched junction nucleotides: 15. The germline V gene has CDR1 LGHDT and CDR2 YNNKEL (reference sequence). The CDR3 length is 19 residues.

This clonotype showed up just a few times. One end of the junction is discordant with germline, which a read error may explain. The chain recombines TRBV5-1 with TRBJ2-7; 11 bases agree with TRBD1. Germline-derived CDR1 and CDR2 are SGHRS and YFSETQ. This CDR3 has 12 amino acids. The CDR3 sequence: CASSSDRGQKDF. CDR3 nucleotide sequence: TGCGCCAGCAGCTCGGACAGGGGGCAAAAGGACTTC.

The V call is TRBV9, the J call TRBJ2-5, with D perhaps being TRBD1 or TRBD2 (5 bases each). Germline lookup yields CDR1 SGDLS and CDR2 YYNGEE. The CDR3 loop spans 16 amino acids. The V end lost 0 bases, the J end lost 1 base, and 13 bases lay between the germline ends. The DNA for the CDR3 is TGTGCCAGCAGCGTAGCTACGGGGCAGACCCAAGAGACCCAGTACTTC. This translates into CASSVATGQTQETQYF.

CDR3: CASSLGVSDTQYF. The CDR3, as DNA: TGTGCCAGCAGCCTTGGGGTGTCAGATACGCAGTATTTT. The rearrangement uses TRBV7-6 and TRBJ2-3; D is unclear. V shed 5 bases and J shed 4 bases, with 10 bases lying between them. The CDR3 loop spans 13 amino acids. From germline, CDR1 is SGHVS and CDR2 FNYEAQ.

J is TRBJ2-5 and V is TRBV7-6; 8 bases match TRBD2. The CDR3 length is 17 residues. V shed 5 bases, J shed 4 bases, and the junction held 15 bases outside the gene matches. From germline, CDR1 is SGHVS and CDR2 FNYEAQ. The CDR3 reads CASSLNFGGGNGETQYF. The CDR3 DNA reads TGTGCCAGCAGCCTCAACTTCGGCGGGGGGAATGGAGAGACCCAGTACTTC.

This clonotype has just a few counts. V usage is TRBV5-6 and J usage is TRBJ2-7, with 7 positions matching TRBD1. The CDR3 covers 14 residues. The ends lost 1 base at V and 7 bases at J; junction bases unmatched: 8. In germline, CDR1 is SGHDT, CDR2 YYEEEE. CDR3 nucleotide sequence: TGTGCCAGCAGCTTGACGACAGGGTTAAGGGAGCAGTACTTC. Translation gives CASSLTTGLREQYF.

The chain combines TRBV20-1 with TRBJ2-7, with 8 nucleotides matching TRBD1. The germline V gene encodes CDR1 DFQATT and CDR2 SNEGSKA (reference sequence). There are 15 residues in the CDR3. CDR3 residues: CSWGHPDRAGYEQYF. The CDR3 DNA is TGCAGCTGGGGGCATCCGGACAGGGCTGGGTACGAGCAGTACTTC.

CDR3 coding DNA: TGTGCCAGCAGCCCGACCGGGGGGGCTAGGGATGAGCAGTTCTTC. Amino acids: CASSPTGGARDEQFF. The V and J genes are TRBV3-1 and TRBJ2-1; TRBD2 matches at 8 bases. Unmatched junction bases numbered 10, after V lost 4 bases and J lost 8 bases. This CDR3 has 15 residues. The germline V gene encodes CDR1 LGHDT and CDR2 YNNKEL (reference sequence).

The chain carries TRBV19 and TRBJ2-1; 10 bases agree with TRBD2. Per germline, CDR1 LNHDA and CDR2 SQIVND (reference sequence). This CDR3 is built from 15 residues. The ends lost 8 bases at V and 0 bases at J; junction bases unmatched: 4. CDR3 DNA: TGTGCCAGTGCCCCTAGCGGGAGCTCCTACAATGAGCAGTTCTTC. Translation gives CASAPSGSSYNEQFF.

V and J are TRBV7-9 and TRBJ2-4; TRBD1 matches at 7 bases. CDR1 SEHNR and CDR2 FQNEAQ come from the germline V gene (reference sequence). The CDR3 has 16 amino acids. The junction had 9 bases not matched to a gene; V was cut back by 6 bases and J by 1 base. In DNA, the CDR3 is TGTGCCAGCAGTCCGACTCTGACAGGGGCCAAAAACATTCAGTACTTC. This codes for CASSPTLTGAKNIQYF. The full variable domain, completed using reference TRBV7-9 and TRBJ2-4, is DTGVSQNPRHKITKRGQNVTFRCDPISEHNRLYWYRQTLGQGPEFLTYFQNEAQLEKSRLLSDRFSAERPKGSFSTLEIQRTEQGDSAMYLCASSPTLTGAKNIQYFGAGTRLSVL.

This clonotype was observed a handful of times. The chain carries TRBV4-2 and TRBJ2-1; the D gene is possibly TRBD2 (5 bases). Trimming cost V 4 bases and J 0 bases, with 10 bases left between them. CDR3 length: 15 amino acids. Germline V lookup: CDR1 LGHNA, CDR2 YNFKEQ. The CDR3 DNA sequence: TGTGCCAGCAGCCCTAGCAGGAGCTCCTACAATGAGCAGTTCTTC. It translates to CASSPSRSSYNEQFF.

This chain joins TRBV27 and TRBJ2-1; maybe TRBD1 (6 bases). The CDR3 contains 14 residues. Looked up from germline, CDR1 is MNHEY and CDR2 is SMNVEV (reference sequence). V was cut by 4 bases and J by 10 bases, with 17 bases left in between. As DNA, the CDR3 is TGTGCCAGCAGTTGGTGGGGAACAGGGTACGAGCAGTTCTTC. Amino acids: CASSWWGTGYEQFF.

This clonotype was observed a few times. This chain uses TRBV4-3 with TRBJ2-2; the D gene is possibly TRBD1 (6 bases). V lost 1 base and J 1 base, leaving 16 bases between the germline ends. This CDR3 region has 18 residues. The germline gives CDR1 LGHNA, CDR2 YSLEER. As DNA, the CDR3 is TGCGCCAGCAGCCAAGTAGGGGGAGTTACCAAGAACACCGGGGAGCTGTTTTTT. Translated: CASSQVGGVTKNTGELFF.

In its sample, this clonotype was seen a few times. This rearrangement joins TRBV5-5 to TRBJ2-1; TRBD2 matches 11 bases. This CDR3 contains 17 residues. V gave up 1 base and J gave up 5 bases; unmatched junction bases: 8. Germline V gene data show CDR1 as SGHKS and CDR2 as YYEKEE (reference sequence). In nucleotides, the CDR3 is TGTGCCAGCAGCTTGCTAGCGGGAGGCTCCCAACACAATGAGCAGTTCTTC. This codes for CASSLLAGGSQHNEQFF. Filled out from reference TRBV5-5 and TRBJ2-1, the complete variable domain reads DAGVTQSPTHLIKTRGQQVTLRCSPISGHKSVSWYQQVLGQGPQFIFQYYEKEERGRGNFPDRFSARQFPNYSSELNVNALLLGDSALYLCASSLLAGGSQHNEQFFGPGTRLTVL.